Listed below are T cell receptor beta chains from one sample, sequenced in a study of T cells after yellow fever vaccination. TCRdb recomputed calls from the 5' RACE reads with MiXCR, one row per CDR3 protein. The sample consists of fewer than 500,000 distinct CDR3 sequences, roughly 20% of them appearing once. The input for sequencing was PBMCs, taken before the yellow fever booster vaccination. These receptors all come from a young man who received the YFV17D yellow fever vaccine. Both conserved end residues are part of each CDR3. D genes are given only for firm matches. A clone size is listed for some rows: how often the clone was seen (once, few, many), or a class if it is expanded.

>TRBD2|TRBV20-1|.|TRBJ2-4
CSARGGSSGGENIQYF
TGCAGTGCTAGAGGGGGATCTAGCGGGGGCGAAAACATTCAGTACTTC
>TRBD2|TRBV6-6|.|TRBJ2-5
CASSHRLAGAQETQYF
TGTGCCAGCAGTCACCGACTAGCGGGGGCGCAAGAGACCCAGTACTTC
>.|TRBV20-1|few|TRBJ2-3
CSAPIQLDTDTQYF
TGCAGTGCTCCTATCCAACTAGACACAGATACGCAGTATTTT
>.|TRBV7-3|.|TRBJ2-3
CASSAGLRTDTQYF
TGTGCCAGCAGCGCCGGACTACGCACAGATACGCAGTATTTT
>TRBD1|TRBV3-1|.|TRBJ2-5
CASSSRGQGYEETQYF
TGTGCCAGCAGCTCGCGAGGACAGGGGTACGAAGAGACCCAGTACTTC
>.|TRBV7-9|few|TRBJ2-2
CASSLASGHLTGELFF
TGTGCCAGCAGCTTAGCGTCGGGACACCTAACCGGGGAGCTGTTTTTT
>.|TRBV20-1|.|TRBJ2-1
CSAVRGSGKLNEQFF
TGCAGTGCGGTTAGAGGGTCAGGGAAACTCAATGAGCAGTTCTTC
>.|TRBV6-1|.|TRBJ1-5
CASSGPTEHQPQHF
TGTGCCAGCAGTGGCCCCACGGAACATCAGCCCCAGCATTTT
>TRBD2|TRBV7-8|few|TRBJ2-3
CASSPGLAGPAYSTDTQYF
TGTGCCAGCAGCCCCGGACTAGCGGGACCCGCCTATAGCACAGATACGCAGTATTTT
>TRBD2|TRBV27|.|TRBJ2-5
CASSFMASGGPQETQYF
TGTGCCAGCAGTTTTATGGCTAGCGGGGGGCCTCAAGAGACCCAGTACTTC